The rows below give T cell receptor beta chains drawn from one sample of a study of identical twins. TCRdb used MiXCR to reprocess the 5' RACE reads, holding one entry per CDR3 protein. This sample has roughly 630,000 distinct CDR3 sequences, with around 7.4% found just once. Separately, the same data were catalogued under a study of yellow fever vaccine responses in identical twins.

The sample taken for sequencing was PBMCs. These receptors were obtained from a woman aged 18-30 years in good health. The CDR3 runs from the conserved cysteine through the conserved F or W. A D gene is named only where the DNA matches it firmly. The size field is filled for only some rows; it gives once, few, many or a size class.

TRBJ1-2 | TRBV6-1 | few | . | CASNLLGAESHGYTF | TGTGCCAGCAACCTCCTCGGGGCAGAGTCCCATGGCTACACCTTC
TRBJ2-1 | TRBV29-1 | few | TRBD2 | CRVGTSGTDEQFF | TGCAGGGTCGGGACTAGCGGGACTGATGAGCAGTTCTTC
TRBJ2-1 | TRBV5-1 | few | . | CASSLAGEISRNEQFF | TGCGCCAGCAGCTTGGCCGGGGAGATATCGCGCAATGAGCAGTTCTTC
TRBJ2-5 | TRBV3-1 | . | . | CASSQEAGNQETQYF | TGTGCCAGCAGCCAAGAAGCGGGTAACCAAGAGACCCAGTACTTC
TRBJ2-7 | TRBV20-1 | few | TRBD2 | CSARDHPWEGHYEQYF | TGCAGTGCTAGAGATCATCCGTGGGAGGGCCATTACGAGCAGTACTTC
TRBJ1-2 | TRBV7-2 | . | . | CASSLRAGSTNYGYTF | TGTGCCAGCAGCCTACGGGCGGGCAGTACTAACTATGGCTACACCTTC
TRBJ1-1 | TRBV20-1 | many | . | CSARRGEGTEAFF | TGCAGTGCTAGAAGGGGGGAGGGCACTGAAGCTTTCTTT
TRBJ2-6 | TRBV10-3 | once | TRBD1 | CAISSAGGISGANVLTF | TGTGCCATCAGTTCGGCAGGGGGCATCTCTGGGGCCAACGTCCTGACTTTC
TRBJ2-3 | TRBV7-8 | . | TRBD1 | CASSRQGSPTDTQYF | TGTGCCAGCAGTCGACAGGGCTCACCCACAGATACGCAGTATTTT
TRBJ2-5 | TRBV4-1 | many | . | CASSQEGSVETQYF | TGCGCCAGCAGCCAAGAAGGCAGCGTTGAGACCCAGTACTTC
TRBJ2-3 | TRBV21-1 | few | . | CASSKAFAPLATSTDTQYF | TGTGCCAGCAGCAAAGCCTTTGCCCCTCTAGCGACGAGCACAGATACGCAGTATTTT
TRBJ2-2 | TRBV5-1 | many | . | CASSLDGTSNTGELFF | TGCGCCAGCAGCTTGGACGGGACATCGAACACCGGGGAGCTGTTTTTT
TRBJ1-3 | TRBV28 | many | . | CASSPKGTIYF | TGTGCCAGCAGTCCGAAGGGCACCATATATTTT
TRBJ1-3 | TRBV28 | . | TRBD1 | CASTPRGRTGLIGNTIYF | TGTGCCAGCACCCCCAGGGGCCGGACAGGATTAATTGGAAACACCATATATTTT
TRBJ2-4 | TRBV20-1 | . | TRBD1 | CSATDRGDIQYF | TGCAGTGCTACCGACAGGGGAGACATTCAGTACTTC
TRBJ2-2 | TRBV20-1 | many | TRBD2 | CSARDSGGSTGELFF | TGCAGTGCTAGAGATAGCGGGGGGTCCACCGGGGAGCTGTTTTTT
TRBJ2-1 | TRBV7-9 | . | . | CASSPKSAVSYNEQFF | TGTGCCAGCAGCCCCAAATCAGCGGTCTCCTACAATGAGCAGTTCTTC
TRBJ2-1 | TRBV10-3 | . | . | CAISDFPHNEEFF | TGTGCCATCAGCGATTTCCCTCACAATGAGGAATTCTTC
TRBJ1-5 | TRBV21-1 | many | . | CASSARDSNQPQHF | TGTGCCAGCAGCGCCCGGGACAGCAATCAGCCCCAGCATTTT
TRBJ2-5 | TRBV18 | . | . | CASSPPGQWETQYF | TGTGCCAGCTCACCACCGGGGCAGTGGGAGACCCAGTACTTC
TRBJ2-7 | TRBV5-6 | few | TRBD2 | CASSRRSLAGPMEQYF | TGTGCCAGCAGCCGGAGGTCCCTAGCGGGGCCAATGGAGCAGTACTTC
TRBJ2-3 | TRBV20-1 | many | . | CSANGETDTQYF | TGCAGTGCTAACGGGGAGACAGATACGCAGTATTTT
TRBJ2-1 | TRBV24-1 | few | TRBD2 | CATSEPGLAGDEQFF | TGTGCCACCAGTGAACCGGGACTAGCGGGGGATGAGCAGTTCTTC
TRBJ2-3 | TRBV20-1 | few | TRBD2 | CSAPGVLAESTDTQYF | TGCAGTGCCCCGGGGGTGCTAGCGGAGAGCACAGATACGCAGTATTTT
TRBJ2-7 | TRBV11-2 | many | TRBD2 | CASSLELAGAYEQYF | TGTGCCAGCAGCTTAGAGCTAGCGGGAGCCTACGAGCAGTACTTC
TRBJ2-7 | TRBV5-1 | . | TRBD1 | CASSLAPRGQGSYEQYF | TGCGCCAGCAGCTTGGCCCCGCGGGGACAGGGCTCCTACGAGCAGTACTTC
TRBJ2-4 | TRBV5-1 | few | . | CASSPGRVLAKNIQYF | TGCGCCAGCAGCCCGGGAAGGGTCTTAGCCAAAAACATTCAGTACTTC
TRBJ2-1 | TRBV5-1 | . | . | CASSPDGQLSYNEQFF | TGCGCCAGCAGCCCCGACGGACAGCTCTCCTACAATGAGCAGTTCTTC
TRBJ2-7 | TRBV10-2 | few | . | CASRLNPGPQQNEQYF | TGCGCCAGCAGGCTCAATCCGGGCCCCCAACAGAACGAGCAGTACTTC
TRBJ1-1 | TRBV15 | . | . | CATSLDTTEAFF | TGTGCCACCAGCCTTGACACGACGGAAGCTTTCTTT
TRBJ1-4 | TRBV7-9 | many | TRBD1 | CASSLGGSSNEKLFF | TGTGCCAGCAGCCTAGGGGGCAGTTCCAATGAAAAACTGTTTTTT
TRBJ2-7 | TRBV29-1 | many | . | CSVARDTYEQYF | TGCAGCGTTGCCCGGGACACCTACGAGCAGTACTTC
TRBJ2-2 | TRBV10-1 | many | . | CASSRAGVDTGELFF | TGCGCCAGCAGCAGGGCAGGGGTCGACACCGGGGAGCTGTTTTTT
TRBJ2-3 | TRBV10-3 | many | TRBD2 | CAIRSSGGTTDTQYF | TGTGCCATCAGATCTAGCGGGGGGACCACAGATACGCAGTATTTT
TRBJ2-2 | TRBV7-9 | . | TRBD2 | CASSFTSGVSIGELFF | TGTGCCAGCAGCTTCACCAGCGGGGTGTCAATCGGGGAGCTGTTTTTT
TRBJ1-6 | TRBV12-3/TRBV12-4 | few | . | CASRRGQGPYNSPLHF | TGTGCCAGCAGACGGGGGCAGGGGCCCTATAATTCACCCCTCCACTTT
TRBJ2-5 | TRBV7-6 | . | TRBD1 | CASSFQGAGETQYF | TGTGCCAGCAGCTTTCAGGGGGCTGGAGAGACCCAGTACTTC
TRBJ1-3 | TRBV19 | few | . | CASSPGTLSGNTIYF | TGTGCCAGTAGTCCGGGGACCTTGTCTGGAAACACCATATATTTT
TRBJ2-3 | TRBV12-3/TRBV12-4 | few | TRBD2 | CASSTGLAGGPGTQYF | TGTGCCAGCAGTACCGGACTAGCGGGGGGGCCGGGGACGCAGTATTTT
TRBJ1-2 | TRBV12-3/TRBV12-4 | few | TRBD1 | CASSLSSRQGGGGYTF | TGTGCCAGCAGTTTATCCTCCAGACAGGGAGGTGGTGGCTACACCTTC
TRBJ2-7 | TRBV12-3/TRBV12-4 | many | TRBD1 | CASSPGTGVSEQYF | TGTGCCAGCAGCCCCGGGACAGGGGTCTCCGAGCAGTACTTC
TRBJ1-2 | TRBV5-5 | . | TRBD1 | CASSPTGGDYGYTF | TGTGCCAGCAGTCCCACAGGGGGCGACTATGGCTACACCTTC